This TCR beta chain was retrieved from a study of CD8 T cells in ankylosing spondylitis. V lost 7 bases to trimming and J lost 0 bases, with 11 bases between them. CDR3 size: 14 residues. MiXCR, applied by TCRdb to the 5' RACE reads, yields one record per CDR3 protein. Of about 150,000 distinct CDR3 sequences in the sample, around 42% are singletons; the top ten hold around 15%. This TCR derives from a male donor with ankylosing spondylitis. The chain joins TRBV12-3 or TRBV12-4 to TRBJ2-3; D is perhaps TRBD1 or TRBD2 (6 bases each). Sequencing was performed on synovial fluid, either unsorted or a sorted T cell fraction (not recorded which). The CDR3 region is CASTPGASTDTQYF. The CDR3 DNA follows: TGTGCCAGCACGCCGGGGGCAAGCACAGATACGCAGTATTTT.